One sample yielded the 24 T cell receptor beta chains listed below, sequenced in a study of T cell repertoires in cytomegalovirus infection. TCRdb passed the reads through MiXCR, listing each CDR3 protein once. The sample contains about 900,000 distinct CDR3 sequences, approximately 31% of which appear only once. For these TCRs, the target antigens are not known. This material consisted of cultured CD8+ T cells from PBMCs, taken from culture after CMV antigen stimulation. Source of these receptors: a human donor in good health (CMV status not recorded). Some clones in this sample may be carry-over from other donors' samples.

This chain links TRBV7-8 with TRBJ2-5; 8 nucleotides line up with TRBD2. CDR3 length: 14 residues. From germline, CDR1 is SGHVS and CDR2 FQNEAQ. The V segment lost 8 bases and the J segment 5 bases; nucleotides outside the gene matches: 10. The CDR3, as DNA: TGTGCCAGCTTGTATAGAGCGGGGGAGGAGACCCAGTACTTC. Protein sequence: CASLYRAGEETQYF.

This clonotype was observed a handful of times. The genes are TRBV12-3 or TRBV12-4 and TRBJ2-7; D is undetermined. V shed 6 bases and J shed 4 bases, with 10 bases lying between them. This CDR3 contains 12 residues. This chain's CDR3 is CASSYNNYEQYV. In DNA form, the CDR3 reads TGTGCCAGCAGCTATAATAATTACGAGCAGTACGTC.

The J gene is TRBJ1-5, the V gene TRBV6-2 or TRBV6-3, with TRBD1 as a possible D gene (6 bases). Germline V gene data show CDR1 as MNHEY and CDR2 as SVGEGT. The V and J ends lost 6 bases and 4 bases respectively, with 13 bases between them. This CDR3 is built from 14 residues. The CDR3 DNA is TGTGCCAGCAGGCCGGACAGAACTAATCAGCCCCAGCATTTT. Residues: CASRPDRTNQPQHF.

This clonotype came up a few times. V usage is TRBV27 and J usage is TRBJ1-2; D is undetermined. The CDR3 contains 14 residues. Germline V gives CDR1 MNHEY, CDR2 SMNVEV (reference sequence). The ends were cut back, 5 bases at V and 8 bases at J, with 18 bases in the middle. The CDR3 is CASSHPGARRGYTF. CDR3 nucleotide sequence: TGTGCCAGCAGTCACCCTGGAGCTAGACGGGGCTACACCTTC.

This clonotype was picked up a small number of times. The rearrangement joins TRBV12-3 or TRBV12-4 to TRBJ1-4, with D perhaps matching TRBD1 (6 bases). The length of the CDR3 is 15 residues. The V and J ends lost 6 bases and 6 bases respectively, with 17 bases between them. The CDR3 sequence: CASSHTGIEDEKLFF. The CDR3 DNA follows: TGTGCCAGCAGCCATACAGGGATTGAGGATGAAAAACTGTTTTTT.

This chain connects TRBV25-1 to TRBJ1-2; D is unclear. Germline-derived CDR1 and CDR2 are MGHDK and SYGVNS. Trimming removed 3 bases from V and 7 bases from J, with 18 bases in between. The CDR3 has 15 amino acids. CDR3 residues: CASSDAGRRYGGYTF. The DNA of the CDR3 is TGTGCCAGCAGTGATGCGGGGAGGAGGTACGGTGGCTACACCTTC.

CDR3 sequence reads: CATSRDTQGPESPLHF. CDR3 coding DNA: TGTGCCACCAGCAGAGATACCCAGGGACCGGAGTCACCCCTCCACTTT. V and J are TRBV15 and TRBJ1-6; D may be TRBD1 (5 bases). V gave up 0 bases and J gave up 10 bases, with 16 bases separating them. The CDR3 runs 16 residues. Germline V gene data show CDR1 as LNHNV and CDR2 as YYDKDF (reference sequence).

This clonotype was seen at least ten times. The rearrangement links TRBV6-6 to TRBJ1-5, with 7 nucleotides matching TRBD1. From germline, CDR1 is MNHNY and CDR2 SVGAGI (reference sequence). Germline trimming cut 5 bases from V and 4 bases from J; bases unmatched to any gene: 8. This CDR3 has 15 residues. The CDR3, as DNA: TGTGCCAGCAGTATCTGGGACAGCGAAAATCAGCCCCAGCATTTT. It specifies CASSIWDSENQPQHF.

This clonotype came up a few times. The rearrangement joins TRBV7-9 to TRBJ2-1, with D unresolved. CDR1 and CDR2 from the germline V gene are SEHNR and FQNEAQ (reference sequence). CDR3 size: 17 residues. Trimming removed 5 bases at V and 3 bases at J, with 20 bases between. The CDR3 loop is CASSHRDPRAVYNEQFF. In DNA form, the CDR3 reads TGTGCCAGCAGCCATCGAGACCCTAGGGCCGTCTACAATGAGCAGTTCTTC.

Turning to this clonotype: It may be a read error: a sequence one base away is much more abundant. V usage is TRBV7-6 and J usage is TRBJ2-5, with D tentatively TRBD2 (5 bases). The CDR3 runs to 14 residues. Germline assignment: CDR1 SGHVS and CDR2 FNYEAQ. CDR3 in DNA: TGTGTCAGCAGCCCGAGACTACCGGGGGAGACCCAGTACTTC. This encodes CVSSPRLPGETQYF.

The CDR3 is CASSAGGILDGSTGELFF. CDR3 nucleotides: TGTGCCAGCAGCGCGGGGGGTATTTTGGACGGAAGCACCGGGGAGCTGTTTTTT. The V gene is TRBV9, the J gene TRBJ2-2; 7 positions match TRBD2. This CDR3 region has 18 residues. Germline V gives CDR1 SGDLS, CDR2 YYNGEE. Trimming at V came to 3 bases and at J to 4 bases, leaving 15 bases not matched to a gene.

The chain joins TRBV4-1 to TRBJ2-1, with a weak D call TRBD2 (7 bases). The germline V and J ends were trimmed by 0 bases and 7 bases, with 16 bases remaining between them. CDR1 is MGHRA and CDR2 is YSYEKL in the germline V gene. The CDR3 runs to 16 residues. This CDR3 is CASSQDGGGLGNEQFF. The CDR3 coding sequence is TGCGCCAGCAGCCAAGATGGGGGGGGCCTTGGGAATGAGCAGTTCTTC.

This chain uses TRBV7-4 with TRBJ2-5; TRBD2 is a possible D gene (5 bases). The germline gives CDR1 SGHVT, CDR2 SQSDAQ. The CDR3 is 14 residues long. Trimming took 10 bases from V and 0 from J, leaving 15 bases between them. CDR3 coding DNA: TGTGCCACCTCATTCCTAGCAAACCAAGAGACCCAGTACTTC. As protein: CATSFLANQETQYF.

This clonotype was found a few times. CDR3: CASSSRTGAGELFF. The CDR3 DNA is TGTGCCAGCAGCTCCAGGACAGGGGCCGGGGAGCTGTTTTTT. J is TRBJ2-2 and V is TRBV7-6, with 9 bases fitting TRBD1. This CDR3 contains 14 residues. V lost 4 bases and J lost 6; bases outside the gene matches: 3. CDR1 and CDR2 (germline): SGHVS, FNYEAQ. Variable domain in full (rest from reference TRBV7-6 and TRBJ2-2): GAGVSQSPRYKVTKRGQDVALRCDPISGHVSLYWYRQALGQGPEFLTYFNYEAQQDKSGLPNDRFSAERPEGSISTLTIQRTEQRDSAMYRCASSSRTGAGELFFGEGSRLTVL.

The chain uses TRBV18 and TRBJ2-1; D is possibly TRBD1 (6 bases). CDR3 size: 16 residues. Germline assignment: CDR1 KGHSH and CDR2 LQKENI. Trimming stripped 6 bases from V and 4 bases from J, with 19 bases between. The CDR3 loop reads CASSPGQPLGYNEQFF. The DNA of the CDR3 is TGTGCCAGCTCCCCCGGACAGCCTCTTGGATACAATGAGCAGTTCTTC.

V gene TRBV5-1 combines with J gene TRBJ2-5, with D tentatively TRBD1 or TRBD2 (6 bases each). CDR3 length equals 15 residues. Germline V gene lookup returns CDR1 SGHRS and CDR2 YFSETQ. V lost 4 bases and J 5 bases, leaving 18 bases between the germline ends. The DNA for the CDR3 is TGCGCCAGCAGCAGCCCAGGGGTCGGAGGGGAGACCCAGTACTTC. It codes for CASSSPGVGGETQYF.

The chain is built from TRBV19 and TRBJ2-6, with D unresolved. This CDR3 has 17 amino acids. The germline CDR1 and CDR2 sequences are LNHDA and SQIVND (reference sequence). V lost 1 base to trimming and J lost 2 bases, with 12 bases between them. The CDR3 region is CASSIVHLAAGANVLTF. The CDR3 DNA reads TGTGCCAGTAGTATAGTCCACCTCGCGGCTGGGGCCAACGTCCTGACTTTC.

This clonotype has only a few counts. This chain links TRBV7-9 with TRBJ1-2; unclear D gene. CDR1 and CDR2 from the germline V gene are SEHNR and FQNEAQ (reference sequence). Trimming pared 2 bases from V and 7 bases from J, leaving 17 bases between. The CDR3 is made up of 15 amino acids. The CDR3 bases are TGTGCCAGCAGCTTATCGGAAGGCCCCAGTACTGGCTACACCTTC. This codes for CASSLSEGPSTGYTF.

This clonotype has more than one count but fewer than ten. This sequence joins TRBV19 and TRBJ2-7, with 9 bases aligning to TRBD2. CDR3 length: 15 residues. V lost 2 bases, J lost 5 bases, and 7 bases stayed unmatched. Germline CDR1 LNHDA, CDR2 SQIVND (reference sequence). Written as DNA, the CDR3 is TGTGCCAGTAGTATAACGGGACTAGCTCTCGACGAGCAGTACTTC. Translating it yields CASSITGLALDEQYF.

This clonotype has just a few counts. The chain has TRBV19 and TRBJ1-1; D gene unclear. Deletions cut 3 bases from V and 0 bases from J, with 8 bases between. Germline CDR1 and CDR2: LNHDA and SQIVND (reference sequence). The CDR3 length is 14 residues. For the CDR3, the DNA is TGTGCCAGTAGTATCGGATCGGTGAACACTGAAGCTTTCTTT. Amino acid sequence: CASSIGSVNTEAFF.

The CDR3 loop reads CASSLWGENTDTQYF. The CDR3 DNA reads as TGTGCCAGCAGTTTATGGGGCGAGAACACAGATACGCAGTATTTT. V and J are TRBV28 and TRBJ2-3; unclear D gene. The ends were cut back, 0 bases at V and 2 bases at J, with 9 bases in the middle. The CDR3 runs to 15 residues. Germline V lookup: CDR1 MDHEN, CDR2 SYDVKM.

The V call is TRBV5-3, the J call TRBJ2-7, with 10 positions matching TRBD1. TRBV5-3 is flagged as an ORF with uncertain function. Germline trimming cut 8 bases from V and 2 bases from J; bases unmatched to any gene: 13. This CDR3 is built from 16 residues. DNA for the CDR3: TGTGCCAGCAGAACCTACCGGGACAGGGGCACCTACGAGCAGTACTTC. It translates to CASRTYRDRGTYEQYF.

In this sample, this clonotype turned up a few times. This chain links TRBV4-1 with TRBJ2-3, with 8 bases matching TRBD2. J gave up 1 base and V 0 bases, and 0 bases lay outside the gene matches. This CDR3 has 15 residues. Germline V gives CDR1 MGHRA, CDR2 YSYEKL. The CDR3 region is CASSQEAGGTDTQYF. The CDR3 DNA reads TGCGCCAGCAGCCAAGAAGCGGGGGGCACAGATACGCAGTATTTT.

In its sample, this clonotype was seen a few times. The chain carries TRBV19 and TRBJ1-1, with no clear D. The V and J ends lost 3 bases and 8 bases respectively, with 10 bases between them. The CDR3 spans 12 residues. Germline loops: CDR1 LNHDA, CDR2 SQIVND (reference sequence). CDR3 sequence reads: CASSIFTEEAFF. In DNA form, the CDR3 reads TGTGCCAGTAGTATTTTCACAGAAGAAGCTTTCTTT.